The 6 T cell receptor beta chains below were found in one sample sequenced in a study of OX40 agonist ivuxolimab in advanced cancers. The table came from immunoSEQ multiplex PCR; TCRdb's copy has only in-frame clones and leaves some out. The sample includes about 37,000 clones, more than 75% of them seen just once. Material: CD4+ or CD8+ T cells sorted from blood, obtained in a trial of the OX40 agonist ivuxolimab. All receptors come from an adult with an advanced solid tumor such as melanoma, head and neck, liver or kidney cancer.

V gene TRBV19 combines with J gene TRBJ1-2; 7 bases agree with TRBD1. Germline loops: CDR1 LNHDA, CDR2 SQIVND (reference sequence). CDR3 length equals 13 residues. The ends lost 7 bases at V and 6 bases at J; junction bases unmatched: 8. This CDR3 is CASNDGTDNGYTF. For the CDR3, the DNA is TGTGCCAGTAACGACGGGACAGATAATGGCTACACCTTC.

CDR3 DNA: TGTGCCAGCAGTGAGTATACAGGTTATCAGCCCCAGCATTTT. Its translation: CASSEYTGYQPQHF. The chain has TRBV2 and TRBJ1-5; a weak D match, TRBD1 (5 bases). Between the trimmed V and J ends, which lost 3 bases and 5 bases, there was a span of 11 bases. The germline CDR1 and CDR2 sequences are SNHLY and FYNNEI. The CDR3 covers 14 residues. Full variable domain (outside the CDR3, taken from reference TRBV2 and TRBJ1-5): EPEVTQTPSHQVTQMGQEVILRCVPISNHLYFYWYRQILGQKVEFLVSFYNNEISEKSEIFDDQFSVERPDGSNFTLKIRSTKLEDSAMYFCASSEYTGYQPQHFGDGTRLSIL.

V and J are TRBV9 and TRBJ1-2; TRBD1 matches at 7 bases. The CDR3 runs to 16 residues. CDR1 is SGDLS and CDR2 is YYNGEE in the germline V gene. V was clipped by 7 bases and J by 7 bases; unmatched bases: 19. The CDR3 is CASASTKGGASSGYTF. The CDR3 nucleotides are TGTGCCAGCGCCTCGACTAAAGGGGGCGCATCATCTGGCTACACCTTC.

This clone was seen just once. The V and J genes are TRBV29-1 and TRBJ2-3, with 10 positions matching TRBD2. Trimming cost V 8 bases and J 6 bases; bases outside gene matches: 11. The CDR3 has 14 amino acids. Germline values: CDR1 SQVTM, CDR2 ANQGSEA. The CDR3 nucleotides are TGCAGCATCGGACTAGCGGCCGAGGAGGATACGCAGTATTTT. It translates to CSIGLAAEEDTQYF.

In this sample, this clone turned up a few times. The DNA for the CDR3 is TGTGCCAGCAGCTTAAGTTACACCGGGGAGCTGTTTTTT. This sequence encodes CASSLSYTGELFF. The chain uses TRBV11-3 and TRBJ2-2; D not resolved. The length of the CDR3 is 13 residues. The V end lost 2 bases, the J end lost 3 bases, and 4 bases lay between the germline ends. Germline V gene data show CDR1 as SGHNT and CDR2 as YENEEA.

The chain uses TRBV4-2 and TRBJ2-7; a weak D match, TRBD1 (6 bases). Germline V gene lookup returns CDR1 LGHNA and CDR2 YNFKEQ. CDR3 length: 17 residues. V was cut by 0 bases and J by 4 bases, with 19 bases left in between. The CDR3 is CASSQEVGASQPYEQYF. The CDR3 bases are TGTGCCAGCAGCCAAGAGGTGGGGGCGTCCCAACCTTACGAGCAGTACTTC.